This T cell receptor (beta chain) was identified during a study of blood T cell repertoires in COVID-19. Across the study: The cDNA or gDNA used as material had been derived from T cells, B-cell-depleted T cells, or PBMCs.

Here immunoSEQ multiplex PCR was the method, and the copy in TCRdb shows in-frame clones only, minus some. Counted here are 150,000 to 200,000 clones, around 82% occurring once; the ten biggest clones make up about 5.6%. The trim removed 3 bases at V and 0 bases at J, leaving 4 bases unmatched. This CDR3 is 17 amino acids long. In germline, CDR1 is SGHVS, CDR2 FQNEAQ. The sequencing sample was made of PBMCs or T cells enriched from blood (not recorded which). The gene calls are TRBV7-8 and TRBJ1-3, with 11 bases fitting TRBD1. The origin of this receptor is a man aged 35 to 55 who had recovered from COVID-19. The CDR3 reads CASSFRGTGGSGNTIYF. CDR3 nucleotide sequence: TGTGCCAGCAGCTTTAGGGGGACAGGGGGCTCTGGAAACACCATATATTTT.